This T cell receptor (beta chain) originates from a study of OX40 agonist ivuxolimab in advanced cancers. Overall study: The patients got ivuxolimab, which is an agonistic anti-OX40 (CD134) antibody.

Here immunoSEQ multiplex PCR was the method, and the copy in TCRdb shows in-frame clones only, minus some. The sample shows about 100,000 clones, roughly 94% of them seen only once. The CDR3 has 14 amino acids. Looked up from germline, CDR1 is PRHDT and CDR2 is FYEKMQ (reference sequence). V shed 5 bases and J shed 0 bases, with 8 bases lying between them. Sampling times: baseline, cycle 4 day 1, cycle 7 day 1. The rearrangement joins TRBV13 to TRBJ1-3; D gene unclear. The TCR sequence derives from an adult with an advanced solid tumor such as melanoma, head and neck, liver or kidney cancer. The input for sequencing was CD4+ or CD8+ T cells sorted from blood, taken in a trial of the OX40 agonist ivuxolimab. The CDR3 sequence: CASSPGSSGNTIYF. CDR3 in DNA: TGTGCCAGCAGCCCCGGGTCCTCTGGAAACACCATATATTTT.